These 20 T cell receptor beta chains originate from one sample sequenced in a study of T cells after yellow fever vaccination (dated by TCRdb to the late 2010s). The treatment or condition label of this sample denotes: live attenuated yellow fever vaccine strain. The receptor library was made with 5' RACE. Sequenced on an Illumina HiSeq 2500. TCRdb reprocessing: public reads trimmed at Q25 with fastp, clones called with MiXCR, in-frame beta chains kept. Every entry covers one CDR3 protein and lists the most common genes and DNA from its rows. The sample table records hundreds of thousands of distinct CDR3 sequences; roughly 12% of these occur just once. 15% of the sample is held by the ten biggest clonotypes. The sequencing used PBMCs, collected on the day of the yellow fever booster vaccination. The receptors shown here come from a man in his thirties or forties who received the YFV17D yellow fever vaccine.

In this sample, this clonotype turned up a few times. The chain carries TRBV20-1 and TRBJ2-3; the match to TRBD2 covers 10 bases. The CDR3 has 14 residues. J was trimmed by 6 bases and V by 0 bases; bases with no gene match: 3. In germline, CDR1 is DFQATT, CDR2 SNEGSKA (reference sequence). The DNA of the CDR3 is TGCAGTGCTAGAGATAGCGGGAGGAGGGATACGCAGTATTTT. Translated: CSARDSGRRDTQYF.

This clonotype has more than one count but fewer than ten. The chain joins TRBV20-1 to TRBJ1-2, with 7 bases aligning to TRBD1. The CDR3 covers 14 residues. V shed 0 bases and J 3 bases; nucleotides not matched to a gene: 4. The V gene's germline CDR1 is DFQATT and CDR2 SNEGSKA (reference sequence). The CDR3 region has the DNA TGCAGTGCTAGAGAGACAGGGCGAGACTATGGCTACACCTTC. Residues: CSARETGRDYGYTF.

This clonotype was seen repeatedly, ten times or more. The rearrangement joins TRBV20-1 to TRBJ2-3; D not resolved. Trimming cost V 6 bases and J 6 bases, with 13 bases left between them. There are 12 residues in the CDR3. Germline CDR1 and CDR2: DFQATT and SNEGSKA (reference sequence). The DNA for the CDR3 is TGCAGTGCCACCAAAACCCCGGATACGCAGTATTTT. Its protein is CSATKTPDTQYF.

CDR3 residues: CASKSGGAFF. The CDR3 nucleotides read TGTGCCAGCAAGTCGGGGGGAGCTTTCTTT. The chain uses TRBV6-1 and TRBJ1-1; perhaps TRBD1 as D (5 bases). Germline values: CDR1 MNHNS, CDR2 SASEGT. CDR3 length equals 10 residues. Trimming took 7 bases from V and 10 from J, leaving 10 bases between them.

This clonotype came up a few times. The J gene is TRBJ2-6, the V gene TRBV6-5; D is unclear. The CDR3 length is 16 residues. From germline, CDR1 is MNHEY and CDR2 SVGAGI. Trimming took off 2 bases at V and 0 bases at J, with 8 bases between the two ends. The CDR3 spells CASSYSHSSGANVLTF. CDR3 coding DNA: TGTGCCAGCAGTTACAGTCATTCCTCTGGGGCCAACGTCCTGACTTTC.

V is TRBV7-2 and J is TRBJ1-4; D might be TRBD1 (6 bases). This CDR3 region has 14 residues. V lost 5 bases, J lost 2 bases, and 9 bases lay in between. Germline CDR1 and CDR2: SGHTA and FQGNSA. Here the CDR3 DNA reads TGTGCCAGCAGCCCGACAGGCACTAATGAAAAACTGTTTTTT. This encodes CASSPTGTNEKLFF.

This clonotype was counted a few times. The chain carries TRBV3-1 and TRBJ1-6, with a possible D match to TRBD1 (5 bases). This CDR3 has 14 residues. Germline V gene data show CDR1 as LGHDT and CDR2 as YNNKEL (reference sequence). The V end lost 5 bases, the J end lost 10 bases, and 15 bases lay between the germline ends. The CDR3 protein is CASSGTQKESPLHF. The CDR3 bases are TGTGCCAGCAGCGGGACCCAGAAGGAGTCACCCCTCCACTTT.

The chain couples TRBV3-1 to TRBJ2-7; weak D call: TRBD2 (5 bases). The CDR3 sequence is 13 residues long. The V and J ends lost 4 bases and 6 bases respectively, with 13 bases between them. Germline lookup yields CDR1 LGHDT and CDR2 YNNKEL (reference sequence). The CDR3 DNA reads TGTGCCAGCAGCCCGAGGGCCCCCACCGAGCAGTACTTC. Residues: CASSPRAPTEQYF.

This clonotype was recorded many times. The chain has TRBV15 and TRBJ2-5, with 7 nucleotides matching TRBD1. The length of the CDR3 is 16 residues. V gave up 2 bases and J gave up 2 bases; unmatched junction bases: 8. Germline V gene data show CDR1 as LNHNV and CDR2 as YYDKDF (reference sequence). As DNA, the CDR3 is TGTGCCACCAGCAGAAGGACAGGCGGCCCTCAAGAGACCCAGTACTTC. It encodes CATSRRTGGPQETQYF.

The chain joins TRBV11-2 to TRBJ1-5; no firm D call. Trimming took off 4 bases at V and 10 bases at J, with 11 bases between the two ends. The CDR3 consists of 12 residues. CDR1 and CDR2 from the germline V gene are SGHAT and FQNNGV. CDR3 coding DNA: TGTGCCAGCAGCTCCCCCGGGGTCCCCCAGCATTTT. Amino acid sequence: CASSSPGVPQHF.

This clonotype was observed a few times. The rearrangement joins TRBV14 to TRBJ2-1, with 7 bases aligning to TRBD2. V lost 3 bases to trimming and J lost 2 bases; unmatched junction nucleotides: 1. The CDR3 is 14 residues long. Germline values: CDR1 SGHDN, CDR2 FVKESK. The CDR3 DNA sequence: TGTGCCAGCAGCCAGACTAGCCCCTACAATGAGCAGTTCTTC. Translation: CASSQTSPYNEQFF.

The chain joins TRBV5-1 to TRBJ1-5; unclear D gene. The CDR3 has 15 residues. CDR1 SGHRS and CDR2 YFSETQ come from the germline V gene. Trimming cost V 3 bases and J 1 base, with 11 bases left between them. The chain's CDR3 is CASSSLGESNQPQHF. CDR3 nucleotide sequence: TGCGCCAGCAGCTCGCTTGGGGAGAGCAATCAGCCCCAGCATTTT. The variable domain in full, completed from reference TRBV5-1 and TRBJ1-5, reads KAGVTQTPRYLIKTRGQQVTLSCSPISGHRSVSWYQQTPGQGLQFLFEYFSETQRNKGNFPGRFSGRQFSNSRSEMNVSTLELGDSALYLCASSSLGESNQPQHFGDGTRLSIL.

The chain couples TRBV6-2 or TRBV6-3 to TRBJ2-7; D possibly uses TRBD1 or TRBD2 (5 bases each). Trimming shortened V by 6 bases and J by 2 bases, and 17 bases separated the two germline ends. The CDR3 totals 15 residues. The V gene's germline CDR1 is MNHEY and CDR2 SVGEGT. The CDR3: CASRVVGTATYEQYF. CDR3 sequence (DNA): TGTGCCAGCAGGGTTGTCGGGACGGCCACCTACGAGCAGTACTTC.

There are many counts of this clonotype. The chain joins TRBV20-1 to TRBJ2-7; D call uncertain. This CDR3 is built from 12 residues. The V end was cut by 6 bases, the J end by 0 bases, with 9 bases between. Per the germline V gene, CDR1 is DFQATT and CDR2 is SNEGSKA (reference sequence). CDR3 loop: CSAIWSSYEQYF. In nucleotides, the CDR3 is TGCAGTGCAATCTGGAGCTCCTACGAGCAGTACTTC.

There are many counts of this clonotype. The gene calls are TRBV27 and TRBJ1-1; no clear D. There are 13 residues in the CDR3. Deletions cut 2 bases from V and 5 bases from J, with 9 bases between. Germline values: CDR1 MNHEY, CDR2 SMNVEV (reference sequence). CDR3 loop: CASSLVGRTEAFF. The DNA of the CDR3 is TGTGCCAGCAGTTTAGTGGGCAGGACTGAAGCTTTCTTT.

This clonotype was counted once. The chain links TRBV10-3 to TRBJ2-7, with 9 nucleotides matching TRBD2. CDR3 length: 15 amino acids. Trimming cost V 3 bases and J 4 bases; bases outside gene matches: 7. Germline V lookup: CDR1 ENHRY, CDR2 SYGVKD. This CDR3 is CAISDIGGRVYEQYF. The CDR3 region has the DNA TGTGCCATCAGTGATATCGGCGGGAGGGTGTACGAGCAGTACTTC.

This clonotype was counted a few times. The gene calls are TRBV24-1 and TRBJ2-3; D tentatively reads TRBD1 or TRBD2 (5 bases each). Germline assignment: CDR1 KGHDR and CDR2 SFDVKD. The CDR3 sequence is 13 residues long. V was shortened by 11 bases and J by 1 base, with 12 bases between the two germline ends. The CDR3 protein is CASTGRRTDTQYF. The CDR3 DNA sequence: TGTGCCAGCACGGGACGACGCACAGATACGCAGTATTTT.

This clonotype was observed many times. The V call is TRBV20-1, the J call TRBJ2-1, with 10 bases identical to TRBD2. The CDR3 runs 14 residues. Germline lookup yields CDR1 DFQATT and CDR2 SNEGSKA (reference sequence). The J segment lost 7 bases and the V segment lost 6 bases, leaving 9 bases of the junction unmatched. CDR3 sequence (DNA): TGCAGTGCATCTAGGGCTAGCGGGAGAAATGAGCAGTTCTTC. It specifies CSASRASGRNEQFF.

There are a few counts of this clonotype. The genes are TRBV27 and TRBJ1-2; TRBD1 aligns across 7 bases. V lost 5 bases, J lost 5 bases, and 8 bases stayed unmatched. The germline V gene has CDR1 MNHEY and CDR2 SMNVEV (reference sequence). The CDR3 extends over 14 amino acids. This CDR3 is CASSPKARGYGYTF. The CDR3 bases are TGTGCCAGCAGTCCTAAAGCCAGGGGGTATGGCTACACCTTC.

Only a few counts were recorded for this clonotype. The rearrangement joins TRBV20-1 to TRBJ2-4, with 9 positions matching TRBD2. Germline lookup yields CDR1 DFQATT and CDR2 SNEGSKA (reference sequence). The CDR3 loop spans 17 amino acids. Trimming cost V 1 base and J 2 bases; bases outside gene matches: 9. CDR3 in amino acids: CSARVVAGGPTKNIQYF. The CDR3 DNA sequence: TGCAGTGCTAGAGTCGTGGCGGGAGGGCCGACCAAAAACATTCAGTACTTC.